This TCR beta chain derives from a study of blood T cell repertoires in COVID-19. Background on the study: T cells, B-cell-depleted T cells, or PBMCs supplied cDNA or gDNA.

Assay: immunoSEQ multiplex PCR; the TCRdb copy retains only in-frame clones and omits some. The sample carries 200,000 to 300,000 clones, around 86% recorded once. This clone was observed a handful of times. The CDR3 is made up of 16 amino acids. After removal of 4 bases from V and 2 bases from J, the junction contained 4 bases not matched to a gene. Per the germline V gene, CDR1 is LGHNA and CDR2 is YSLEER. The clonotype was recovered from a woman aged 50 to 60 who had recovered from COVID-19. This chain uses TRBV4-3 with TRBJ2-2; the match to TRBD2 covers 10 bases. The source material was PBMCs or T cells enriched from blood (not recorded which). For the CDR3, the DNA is TGCGCCAGCAGCCGGAGGACTAGCGGAAACACCGGGGAGCTGTTTTTT. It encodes CASSRRTSGNTGELFF.